These T cell receptor beta chains were read from a single sample in a study of human T cells and chemical hapten exposure. One entry per CDR3 protein, called by TCRdb with MiXCR from the RACE reads. The sample consists of 250,000 or so distinct CDR3 sequences, around 7.7% of them appearing once. This specimen was whole blood, taken in connection with sensitization to the hapten diphenylcyclopropenone (DPC). Receptors originate from a man aged 18-30 years with alopecia areata. Some clones in this sample may be carry-over from other donors' samples. Each CDR3 is given with its conserved first and last residue. Fields, in order: CDR3 protein, CDR3 DNA, J gene, clone size, V gene, D gene. A D gene is named only where the DNA matches it firmly. The size field is filled for only some rows; it gives once, few, many or a size class.

CASSLQPEDTEAFF	TGCGCCAGCAGCTTGCAGCCGGAGGACACTGAAGCTTTCTTT	TRBJ1-1	.	TRBV5-1	.
CASSYSGLAGGHWDEQFF	TGTGCCAGCAGTTACTCTGGACTAGCGGGGGGGCACTGGGATGAGCAGTTCTTC	TRBJ2-1	.	TRBV27	TRBD2
CASSLIGIAGELFF	TGTGCCAGCAGCTTAATTGGGATCGCCGGGGAGCTGTTTTTT	TRBJ2-2	many	TRBV7-9	.
CASRPPDRANYGYTF	TGTGCCAGCAGACCTCCGGACAGGGCTAACTATGGCTACACCTTC	TRBJ1-2	many	TRBV6-5	TRBD1
CASTPGSTEAFF	TGTGCCAGCACCCCAGGGAGCACTGAAGCTTTCTTT	TRBJ1-1	many	TRBV12-3/TRBV12-4	.
CASTQRSGSNQPQHF	TGTGCCAGCACCCAACGGTCCGGGAGCAATCAGCCCCAGCATTTT	TRBJ1-5	few	TRBV4-2	.
CASSYPTENTEAFF	TGTGCCAGCAGTTACCCGACAGAGAACACTGAAGCTTTCTTT	TRBJ1-1	many	TRBV6-2/TRBV6-3	.
CASRATELFYEKLFF	TGTGCCAGCAGGGCGACAGAACTTTTTTATGAAAAACTGTTTTTT	TRBJ1-4	many	TRBV2	.
CASSSTGRDQPQHF	TGTGCCAGCAGCTCGACAGGGCGGGATCAGCCCCAGCATTTT	TRBJ1-5	.	TRBV7-2	TRBD1
CASSFGQRHTEAFF	TGTGCCAGCAGCTTTGGGCAGCGCCACACTGAAGCTTTCTTT	TRBJ1-1	many	TRBV7-2	.
CSVEEGYMGLSYNEQFF	TGCAGCGTTGAAGAAGGTTACATGGGCCTATCCTACAATGAGCAGTTCTTC	TRBJ2-1	.	TRBV29-1	.
CASSLRGIGEAFF	TGTGCCAGCAGCTTGAGGGGAATTGGTGAAGCTTTCTTT	TRBJ1-1	few	TRBV7-9	.
CASSYPRGSGTDTQYF	TGTGCCAGCAGTTACCCCCGGGGTAGCGGTACAGATACGCAGTATTTT	TRBJ2-3	.	TRBV6-2/TRBV6-3	.
CASSSGQEQFF	TGTGCCAGCAGTTCCGGACAGGAGCAGTTCTTC	TRBJ2-1	few	TRBV12-3/TRBV12-4	.
CASRSGTTYNEQFF	TGCGCCAGCAGATCCGGGACTACCTACAATGAGCAGTTCTTC	TRBJ2-1	few	TRBV4-1	TRBD2
CSVTQGHNSPLHF	TGCAGCGTTACACAGGGCCATAATTCACCCCTCCACTTT	TRBJ1-6	few	TRBV29-1	.
CASSVAFSGQETQYF	TGTGCCAGCAGCGTAGCTTTTAGCGGCCAAGAGACCCAGTACTTC	TRBJ2-5	few	TRBV9	.
CASSAASGGYNEQFF	TGTGCCAGCAGTGCGGCTAGCGGGGGGTACAATGAGCAGTTCTTC	TRBJ2-1	many	TRBV6-4	TRBD2
CSMWGRGANTEAFF	TGCAGCATGTGGGGAAGAGGGGCTAACACTGAAGCTTTCTTT	TRBJ1-1	.	TRBV29-1	.
CASSPGGEGREKLFF	TGCGCCAGCAGCCCAGGGGGTGAGGGAAGGGAAAAACTGTTTTTT	TRBJ1-4	many	TRBV4-3	TRBD1
CASSQEGSGNTIYF	TGCGCCAGCAGCCAAGAAGGTAGTGGAAACACCATATATTTT	TRBJ1-3	few	TRBV4-3	.
CASGTRTSGGDEQFF	TGTGCTAGTGGTACTCGGACTAGCGGGGGCGATGAGCAGTTCTTC	TRBJ2-1	few	TRBV12-5	TRBD2
CASSLRPGTGKSPLHF	TGTGCCAGCAGCCTCCGACCCGGGACAGGGAAATCACCCCTCCACTTT	TRBJ1-6	few	TRBV11-1	TRBD1
CASSTQGAGGANVLTF	TGTGCCAGCAGTACCCAGGGGGCGGGTGGGGCCAACGTCCTGACTTTC	TRBJ2-6	few	TRBV12-3/TRBV12-4	TRBD1
CASNQPGRLNTEAFF	TGCGCCAGCAACCAACCAGGGCGACTGAACACTGAAGCTTTCTTT	TRBJ1-1	few	TRBV4-3	.
CAISGSGTANTGELFF	TGTGCCATCAGTGGATCGGGGACAGCGAACACCGGGGAGCTGTTTTTT	TRBJ2-2	.	TRBV10-3	TRBD1
CASRKGTHRGTPTDYEQYF	TGTGCCAGCAGGAAGGGAACCCACAGGGGCACACCCACCGACTACGAGCAGTACTTC	TRBJ2-7	.	TRBV6-2/TRBV6-3	TRBD1
CASSNRNEETQYF	TGTGCCAGCAGTAACAGAAACGAGGAGACCCAGTACTTC	TRBJ2-5	many	TRBV28	.
CASSFDSVAKNIQYF	TGTGCCAGCAGTTTCGACAGTGTAGCCAAAAACATTCAGTACTTC	TRBJ2-4	.	TRBV27	.
CASSLRDFTDTQYF	TGTGCCAGCAGTTTACGGGATTTCACAGATACGCAGTATTTT	TRBJ2-3	few	TRBV12-3/TRBV12-4	.
CASSFAESNQPQHF	TGTGCCAGCAGTTTTGCGGAAAGCAATCAGCCCCAGCATTTT	TRBJ1-5	many	TRBV12-3/TRBV12-4	.
CASTEVRGKTEAFF	TGTGCCAGCACCGAGGTTAGGGGTAAAACTGAAGCTTTCTTT	TRBJ1-1	.	TRBV6-6	.
CSVGGGVEAFF	TGCAGCGTTGGAGGTGGAGTGGAAGCTTTCTTT	TRBJ1-1	many	TRBV29-1	.
CASSQESTGQGYFKSDTQYF	TGCGCCAGCAGCCAAGAATCCACCGGACAGGGATACTTCAAATCAGATACGCAGTATTTT	TRBJ2-3	few	TRBV4-1	TRBD1
CASSFGSGDTQYF	TGTGCCAGCAGTTTTGGAAGTGGGGATACGCAGTATTTT	TRBJ2-3	.	TRBV27	.
CASSLEASNNEQFF	TGCGCCAGCAGCTTGGAAGCCAGCAACAATGAGCAGTTCTTC	TRBJ2-1	.	TRBV5-1	.
CASSLQSENTEAFF	TGCGCCAGCAGCTTGCAGAGCGAGAACACTGAAGCTTTCTTT	TRBJ1-1	.	TRBV5-1	.
CASIPGTNTGELFF	TGTGCCAGCATACCGGGGACGAACACCGGGGAGCTGTTTTTT	TRBJ2-2	.	TRBV6-1	.
CASSSGTSEDTQYF	TGTGCCAGCAGCTCCGGGACTAGCGAAGATACGCAGTATTTT	TRBJ2-3	.	TRBV11-1	TRBD2
CASSSPSGGRGDTQYF	TGTGCCAGCAGCTCCCCTAGCGGGGGACGGGGAGATACGCAGTATTTT	TRBJ2-3	.	TRBV7-2	TRBD2
CASSYSMGVGKSEAFF	TGTGCCAGCAGTTACTCGATGGGGGTAGGGAAATCTGAAGCTTTCTTT	TRBJ1-1	.	TRBV6-5	.
CASSQDDISGANVLTF	TGCGCCAGCAGCCAAGACGACATCTCTGGGGCCAACGTCCTGACTTTC	TRBJ2-6	.	TRBV4-3	.
CASSVGTGNTGELFF	TGTGCCAGCAGTGTGGGGACGGGGAACACCGGGGAGCTGTTTTTT	TRBJ2-2	.	TRBV2	.
CASSPTAKLYSGANVLTF	TGTGCCAGCAGTCCGACAGCTAAGCTATACTCTGGGGCCAACGTCCTGACTTTC	TRBJ2-6	few	TRBV9	.
CASSEYHTGELFF	TGTGCCAGCAGTGAATACCATACCGGGGAGCTGTTTTTT	TRBJ2-2	.	TRBV2	.
CASSRTSGGTSYNEQFF	TGCGCCAGCAGCCGGACTAGCGGGGGGACTTCCTACAATGAGCAGTTCTTC	TRBJ2-1	few	TRBV10-2	TRBD2
CSALRQTEQFF	TGCAGTGCCCTTCGCCAGACGGAACAGTTCTTC	TRBJ2-1	few	TRBV20-1	.
CASRHRGRNEAFF	TGTGCCAGCAGACACAGGGGGCGGAATGAAGCTTTCTTT	TRBJ1-1	.	TRBV27	TRBD1
CASSTGRRSQETQYF	TGTGCCAGCTCTACGGGACGCCGGAGCCAAGAGACCCAGTACTTC	TRBJ2-5	few	TRBV6-5	.
CASAFRDTEAFF	TGTGCCAGCGCCTTCAGGGACACTGAAGCTTTCTTT	TRBJ1-1	few	TRBV6-2/TRBV6-3	.
CAISGDSNNSPLHF	TGTGCCATCAGTGGGGACAGCAATAATTCACCCCTCCACTTT	TRBJ1-6	few	TRBV10-3	TRBD1
CASSTQGKDTQYF	TGCGCCAGCAGCACGCAGGGGAAGGATACGCAGTATTTT	TRBJ2-3	few	TRBV5-1	.
CASSQVGRPGDSNSPLHF	TGCGCCAGCAGCCAAGTTGGGCGACCAGGGGACAGTAATTCACCCCTCCACTTT	TRBJ1-6	.	TRBV4-1	TRBD1
CASSQLRGTNQPQHF	TGCGCCAGCAGCCAACTCAGAGGGACAAATCAGCCCCAGCATTTT	TRBJ1-5	.	TRBV4-1	.